The entry below describes one T cell receptor beta chain. Its antigen is undetermined. The sample is drawn from a study of cytomegalovirus exposure and HLA in healthy donors. General study points: A likely sequencing artifact accounted for one observed cluster of highly shared sequence variants. TCR sequences were mostly rare, though some public TCRs occurred in many donors. Previous analysis showed most TCR beta V segments were productive about 90% or about 30% of the time.

PCR involved 60 Vbeta and 13 Jbeta primers. Clones were read by immunoSEQ multiplex PCR, and TCRdb kept only the in-frame ones, dropping some. Altogether about 120,000 clones are present, about three quarters being singletons, with the ten largest covering roughly 12%. The sequenced sample consisted of PBMCs. The TCR originated in a woman in her forties in good health and CMV-seropositive.

The CDR3 nucleotides read TGTGCCAGTAGTTCCGGCCGGGACAGCTACTATGGCTACACCTTC. It codes for CASSSGRDSYYGYTF. The V gene is TRBV19, the J gene TRBJ1-2; 7 nucleotides match TRBD1. Germline CDR1 and CDR2: LNHDA and SQIVND (reference sequence). The CDR3 extends over 15 amino acids. The V and J ends lost 5 bases and 3 bases, in that order; junction bases with no gene match: 9.